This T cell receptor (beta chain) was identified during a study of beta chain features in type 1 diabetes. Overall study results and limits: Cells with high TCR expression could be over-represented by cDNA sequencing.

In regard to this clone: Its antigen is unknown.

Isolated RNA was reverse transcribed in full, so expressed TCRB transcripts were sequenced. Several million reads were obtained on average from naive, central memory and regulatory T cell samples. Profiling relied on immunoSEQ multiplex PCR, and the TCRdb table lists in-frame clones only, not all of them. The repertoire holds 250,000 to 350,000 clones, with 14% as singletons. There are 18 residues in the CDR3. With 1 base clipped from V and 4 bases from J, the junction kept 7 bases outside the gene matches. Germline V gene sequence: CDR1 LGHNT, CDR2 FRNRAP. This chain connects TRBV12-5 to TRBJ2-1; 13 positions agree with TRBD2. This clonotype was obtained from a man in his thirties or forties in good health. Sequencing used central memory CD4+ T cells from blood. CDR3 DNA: TGTGCTAGTGGTTTGGACCAACTAGCGGGGGGGACATACAATGAGCAGTTCTTC. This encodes CASGLDQLAGGTYNEQFF.